Following are 27 T cell receptor beta chains from one sample sequenced in a study of cytomegalovirus exposure and HLA in healthy donors. In the PCR, 60 Vbeta and 13 Jbeta primers were used. Profiling relied on immunoSEQ multiplex PCR, and the TCRdb table lists in-frame clones only, not all of them. The repertoire holds 87,000 or so clones, with around 8% as singletons. The material sequenced was PBMCs. The receptors stem from a man aged 45-60 years in good health and CMV-seronegative.

This clone was seen more than once but under ten times. This rearrangement joins TRBV21-1 to TRBJ1-4; the tabulated D call, TRBD1, remains unverified against the DNA. TRBV21-1 is a recognized pseudogene. This CDR3 has 14 residues. This CDR3 is CASIPDRGNEKLFF. The DNA for the CDR3 is TGTGCCAGCATCCCGGACAGGGGGAATGAAAAACTGTTTTTT.

J is TRBJ1-3 and V is TRBV28; possible D gene TRBD1, 6 bases. Trimming stripped 2 bases from V and 4 bases from J, with 15 bases between. This CDR3 has 16 residues. CDR1 MDHEN and CDR2 SYDVKM come from the germline V gene. DNA for the CDR3: TGTGCCAGCAGTTTAAGGTTGGGGGCGTACGGAAACACCATATATTTT. Translated, it gives CASSLRLGAYGNTIYF.

This clone has just a few counts. The rearrangement links TRBV20-1 to TRBJ2-4; weak D call: TRBD2 (5 bases). CDR3 length: 11 residues. The germline CDR1 and CDR2 sequences are DFQATT and SNEGSKA (reference sequence). V shed 0 bases and J shed 16 bases, with 13 bases lying between them. The CDR3 spells CSARDPGELYF. The CDR3 bases are TGCAGTGCTAGAGATCCCGGGGAACTCTACTTC.

This clone occurred a few times. The rearrangement uses TRBV19 and TRBJ2-7; 12 bases match TRBD1. This CDR3 region has 13 residues. Germline V CDR1 and CDR2: LNHDA, SQIVND (reference sequence). V lost 5 bases to trimming and J lost 7 bases; unmatched junction nucleotides: 3. CDR3 sequence: CASSGDRGLEQYF. In DNA, the CDR3 is TGTGCCAGTAGTGGGGACAGGGGGCTGGAGCAGTACTTC.

In this sample, this clone turned up a few times. The rearrangement joins TRBV5-1 to TRBJ2-7; 9 bases fit TRBD1. Trimming removed 0 bases from V and 1 base from J; junction bases left unmatched: 5. The CDR3 covers 16 residues. The germline V gene has CDR1 SGHRS and CDR2 YFSETQ. Here the CDR3 DNA reads TGCGCCAGCAGCTTGGCCCCGGGACAGGGATCCTACGAGCAGTACTTC. Translation: CASSLAPGQGSYEQYF. Full variable domain (rest looked up from reference TRBV5-1 and TRBJ2-7): KAGVTQTPRYLIKTRGQQVTLSCSPISGHRSVSWYQQTPGQGLQFLFEYFSETQRNKGNFPGRFSGRQFSNSRSEMNVSTLELGDSALYLCASSLAPGQGSYEQYFGPGTRLTVT.

The sample holds a few counts of this clone. The chain has TRBV7-2 and TRBJ2-1, with TRBD1 as a possible D gene (5 bases). This CDR3 contains 15 residues. V was pared by 4 bases and J by 4 bases, with 14 bases between. Germline V gene data show CDR1 as SGHTA and CDR2 as FQGNSA. Here the CDR3 DNA reads TGTGCCAGCAGCTCCGAACCGACAGATTACAATGAGCAGTTCTTC. Translating gives CASSSEPTDYNEQFF.

Only a few counts were recorded for this clone. This chain links TRBV5-1 with TRBJ2-7; the match to TRBD1 covers 9 bases. With 0 bases clipped from V and 0 bases from J, the junction kept 4 bases outside the gene matches. The length of the CDR3 is 16 residues. CDR1 SGHRS and CDR2 YFSETQ come from the germline V gene. The CDR3 spells CASSLGQGQGSYEQYF. Written as DNA, the CDR3 is TGCGCCAGCAGCTTGGGCCAGGGACAGGGCTCCTACGAGCAGTACTTC.

The chain uses TRBV19 and TRBJ2-1, with D possibly TRBD2 on 6 matching bases. This CDR3 has 15 residues. V was trimmed by 6 bases and J by 7 bases, leaving 19 bases between them. Germline CDR1 reads LNHDA; CDR2 reads SQIVND (reference sequence). CDR3 sequence: CASRVSGRALNEQFF. The CDR3, as DNA: TGTGCCAGTAGGGTTAGCGGAAGGGCCTTGAATGAGCAGTTCTTC.

There are a few counts of this clone. The CDR3 DNA is TGTGCCACCAGCAGAGCGACAGGGAATCAGCCCCAGCATTTT. Amino acids: CATSRATGNQPQHF. The chain is built from TRBV15 and TRBJ1-5; 7 bases are shared with TRBD1. The junction had 1 base not matched to a gene; V was cut back by 1 base and J by 4 bases. Germline V gene lookup returns CDR1 LNHNV and CDR2 YYDKDF (reference sequence). This CDR3 has 14 residues.

The chain links TRBV10-2 to TRBJ2-7; maybe TRBD1 (6 bases). The germline V and J ends were trimmed by 6 bases and 6 bases, with 15 bases remaining between them. The CDR3 extends over 13 amino acids. Germline V gives CDR1 WSHSY, CDR2 SAAADI. For the CDR3, the DNA is TGCGCCAGCAGCGCCTTGACAGGCGGCGAGCAGTACTTC. Its translation is CASSALTGGEQYF.

This clone has just a few counts. The rearrangement uses TRBV5-1 and TRBJ2-2; D call uncertain. This CDR3 is built from 16 residues. Germline assignment: CDR1 SGHRS and CDR2 YFSETQ. Trimming took 0 bases from V and 4 from J, leaving 13 bases between them. This chain's CDR3 is CASSLGPISGTGELFF. In DNA, the CDR3 is TGCGCCAGCAGCTTGGGGCCGATTTCGGGCACCGGGGAGCTGTTTTTT. Based on the CDR3 plus reference TRBV5-1 and TRBJ2-2, the full variable domain is KAGVTQTPRYLIKTRGQQVTLSCSPISGHRSVSWYQQTPGQGLQFLFEYFSETQRNKGNFPGRFSGRQFSNSRSEMNVSTLELGDSALYLCASSLGPISGTGELFFGEGSRLTVL.

This chain connects TRBV5-6 to TRBJ2-7, with a weak D call TRBD2 (6 bases). Deletions cut 4 bases from V and 2 bases from J, with 16 bases between. The germline CDR1 and CDR2 sequences are SGHDT and YYEEEE. The CDR3 runs 15 residues. CDR3 nucleotide sequence: TGTGCCAGCAGCCGCTGGAAAGCGGGTACCTACGAGCAGTACTTC. Translated, it gives CASSRWKAGTYEQYF.

Only a few counts were recorded for this clone. This chain uses TRBV27 with TRBJ2-7, with 8 positions matching TRBD2. Germline CDR1 and CDR2: MNHEY and SMNVEV (reference sequence). The CDR3 totals 17 residues. Losses at the gene ends were 0 bases for V and 2 bases for J; bases not matched to a gene: 9. In DNA form, the CDR3 reads TGTGCCAGCAGTTTATCTCCGGGACTAGAGGAGGCCTACGAGCAGTACTTC. The encoded protein is CASSLSPGLEEAYEQYF.

This clone appeared a single time. This sequence joins TRBV7-3 and TRBJ2-1; perhaps TRBD2 as D (6 bases). The germline V and J ends were trimmed by 2 bases and 7 bases, with 12 bases remaining between them. The CDR3 sequence is 14 residues long. Germline CDR1 reads SGHTA; CDR2 reads FQGTGA. The CDR3 loop reads CASSLAGSANEQFF. For the CDR3, the DNA is TGTGCCAGCAGCTTAGCGGGGTCGGCAAATGAGCAGTTCTTC.

This clone was seen more than once but under ten times. This chain links TRBV2 with TRBJ1-2, with D tentatively TRBD1 (6 bases). The CDR3 loop spans 13 amino acids. Trimming took 2 bases from V and 12 from J, leaving 16 bases between them. In germline, CDR1 is SNHLY, CDR2 FYNNEI. The CDR3 here is CASSEQGSPLDTF. The CDR3 DNA is TGTGCCAGCAGTGAACAGGGGTCCCCCCTCGACACCTTC. Combining the CDR3 with reference TRBV2 and TRBJ1-2 gives the whole variable domain EPEVTQTPSHQVTQMGQEVILRCVPISNHLYFYWYRQILGQKVEFLVSFYNNEISEKSEIFDDQFSVERPDGSNFTLKIRSTKLEDSAMYFCASSEQGSPLDTFGSGTRLTVV.

This clone was seen a few times. The chain carries TRBV19 and TRBJ1-5, with a possible D match to TRBD1 (5 bases). Trimming shortened V by 5 bases and J by 7 bases, and 15 bases separated the two germline ends. Germline V gene sequence: CDR1 LNHDA, CDR2 SQIVND (reference sequence). The CDR3 sequence is 14 residues long. The CDR3 spells CASSGSGFGQPQHF. Written as DNA, the CDR3 is TGTGCCAGTAGTGGATCAGGGTTCGGGCAGCCCCAGCATTTT.

The CDR3 nucleotides are TGTGCCAGCAGCTTACTAGGTACCTACGAGCAGTACTTC. Translating gives CASSLLGTYEQYF. V is TRBV13 and J is TRBJ2-7; D gene ambiguous. Trimming removed 2 bases at V and 2 bases at J, with 7 bases between. The length of the CDR3 is 13 residues. Germline V gene lookup returns CDR1 PRHDT and CDR2 FYEKMQ (reference sequence).

With regard to this clone: Other DNA sequences of this sample code for an identical CDR3. This chain connects TRBV27 to TRBJ1-5; the D gene is possibly TRBD1 (5 bases). CDR1 and CDR2 from the germline V gene are MNHEY and SMNVEV (reference sequence). Trimming cost V 6 bases and J 6 bases, with 15 bases left between them. CDR3 size: 14 residues. In DNA form, the CDR3 reads TGTGCCAGCAGCATTAGGAGGGGTGGTCAGCCCCAGCATTTT. Its translation: CASSIRRGGQPQHF.

This clone showed up just a few times. CDR3 region: CASSDFLGLAGNTGELFF. CDR3 sequence (DNA): TGCGCCAGCAGTGATTTTTTAGGACTAGCGGGAAACACCGGGGAGCTGTTTTTT. V usage is TRBV10-1 and J usage is TRBJ2-2; 12 nucleotides match TRBD2. After removal of 3 bases from V and 2 bases from J, the junction contained 7 bases not matched to a gene. Germline values: CDR1 WNHNN, CDR2 SYGVQD (reference sequence). The CDR3 sequence is 18 residues long.

This clone was observed a handful of times. This chain connects TRBV10-1 to TRBJ2-2; 10 bases align to TRBD1. CDR1 and CDR2 (germline): WNHNN, SYGVQD (reference sequence). The CDR3 runs 14 residues. Germline trimming cut 4 bases from V and 6 bases from J; bases unmatched to any gene: 2. CDR3 sequence reads: CASSGQGAAGELFF. CDR3 DNA sequence: TGCGCCAGCAGTGGACAGGGGGCGGCCGGGGAGCTGTTTTTT.

This clone was recorded a few times. The chain employs TRBV27 and TRBJ1-1, with D maybe TRBD1 (5 bases). V shed 10 bases and J shed 11 bases, with 17 bases lying between them. CDR3 length equals 11 residues. CDR1 is MNHEY and CDR2 is SMNVEV in the germline V gene (reference sequence). The CDR3 region has the DNA TGTGCCAACAAGACAGACCTCTGGGCTTTCTTT. Translating it yields CANKTDLWAFF.

This clone was picked up a small number of times. This rearrangement joins TRBV7-9 to TRBJ2-4; 8 positions match TRBD1. The CDR3 is 16 residues long. Germline loops: CDR1 SEHNR, CDR2 FQNEAQ (reference sequence). Germline trimming cut 5 bases from V and 0 bases from J; bases unmatched to any gene: 6. This CDR3 reads CASSLGQGLAKNIQYF. For the CDR3, the DNA is TGTGCCAGCAGCCTCGGACAGGGATTAGCCAAAAACATTCAGTACTTC.

The chain has TRBV6-1 and TRBJ2-3, with 8 bases fitting TRBD1. The CDR3 contains 15 residues. Per the germline V gene, CDR1 is MNHNS and CDR2 is SASEGT. V dropped 6 bases and J dropped 2; count of bases not matched to a gene: 7. CDR3 in DNA: TGTGCCAGCAGCTCCGGACAGGGCGTCACAGATACGCAGTATTTT. It specifies CASSSGQGVTDTQYF.

This clone was seen more than once but under ten times. The gene calls are TRBV28 and TRBJ2-4; TRBD1 aligns across 9 bases. Germline-derived CDR1 and CDR2 are MDHEN and SYDVKM. The V gene end was trimmed by 5 bases and the J gene end by 5 bases; junction bases not matched to a gene: 10. The CDR3 is made up of 16 amino acids. In nucleotides, the CDR3 is TGTGCCAGCAGTCCGACAGGGGGAGGGAGGGAAAACATTCAGTACTTC. Translating it yields CASSPTGGGRENIQYF.

This clone was seen repeatedly, ten times or more. CDR3 sequence reads: CASSLGTGFEAFF. Written as DNA, the CDR3 is TGTGCCAGCAGCCTCGGGACAGGGTTCGAAGCTTTCTTT. The V gene is TRBV11-2, the J gene TRBJ1-1, with TRBD1 identical over 9 bases. V lost 5 bases, J lost 8 bases, and 6 bases stayed unmatched. CDR1 and CDR2 (germline): SGHAT, FQNNGV. This CDR3 contains 13 residues.

This clone was seen only a few times. V usage is TRBV7-9 and J usage is TRBJ1-6, with a tentative D call TRBD1 (6 bases). The germline V and J ends were trimmed by 5 bases and 9 bases, with 17 bases remaining between them. The CDR3 extends over 15 amino acids. Germline V CDR1 and CDR2: SEHNR, FQNEAQ (reference sequence). CDR3 in DNA: TGTGCCAGCAGCGATTTCCGGGACACCATTTCACCCCTCCACTTT. Its protein product is CASSDFRDTISPLHF.

This clone has more than one count but fewer than ten. The V gene is TRBV9, the J gene TRBJ2-7, with D possibly TRBD1 on 6 matching bases. Germline CDR1 SGDLS, CDR2 YYNGEE. V shed 0 bases and J shed 5 bases, with 12 bases lying between them. The CDR3 covers 14 residues. CDR3 in amino acids: CASSVGAGEHEQYF. DNA for the CDR3: TGTGCCAGCAGCGTAGGGGCAGGGGAACACGAGCAGTACTTC.